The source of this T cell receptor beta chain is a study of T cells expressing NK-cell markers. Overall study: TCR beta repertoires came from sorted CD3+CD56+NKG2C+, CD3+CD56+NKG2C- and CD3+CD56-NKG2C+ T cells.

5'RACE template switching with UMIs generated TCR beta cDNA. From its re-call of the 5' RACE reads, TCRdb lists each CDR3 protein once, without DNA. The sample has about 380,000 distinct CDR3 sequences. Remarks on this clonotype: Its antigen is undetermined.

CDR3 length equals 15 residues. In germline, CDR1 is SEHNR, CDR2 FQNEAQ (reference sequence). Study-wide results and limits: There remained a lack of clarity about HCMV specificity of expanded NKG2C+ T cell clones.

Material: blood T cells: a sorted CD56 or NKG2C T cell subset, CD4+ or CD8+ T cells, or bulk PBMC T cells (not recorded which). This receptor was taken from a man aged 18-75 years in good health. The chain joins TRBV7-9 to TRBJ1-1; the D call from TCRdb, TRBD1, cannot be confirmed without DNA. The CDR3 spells CASSHRQGANTEAFF.